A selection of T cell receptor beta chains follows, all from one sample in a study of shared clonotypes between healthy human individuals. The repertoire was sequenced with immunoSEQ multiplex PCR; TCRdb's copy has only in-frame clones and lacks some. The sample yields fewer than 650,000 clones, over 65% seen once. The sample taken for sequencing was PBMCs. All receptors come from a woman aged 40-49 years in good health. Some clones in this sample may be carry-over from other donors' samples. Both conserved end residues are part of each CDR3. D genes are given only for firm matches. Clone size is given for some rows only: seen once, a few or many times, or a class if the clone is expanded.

CDR3 protein: CASSPGREWGNEQFF; CDR3 DNA: TGTGCCAGCAGCCCCGGGCGGGAGTGGGGCAATGAGCAGTTCTTC; V gene: TRBV7-2; D gene: TRBD2; J gene: TRBJ2-1; clone size: -
CDR3 protein: CASSLSRSSGASYEQYF; CDR3 DNA: TGTGCCAGCAGCTTAAGTCGATCTAGCGGAGCCTCCTACGAGCAGTACTTC; V gene: TRBV7-8; D gene: TRBD2; J gene: TRBJ2-7; clone size: -
CDR3 protein: CASRLSGLVYNEQFF; CDR3 DNA: TGTGCCAGCAGACTGTCGGGACTAGTCTACAATGAGCAGTTCTTC; V gene: TRBV5-6; D gene: TRBD2; J gene: TRBJ2-1; clone size: -
CDR3 protein: CASSNLAGGGETQYF; CDR3 DNA: TGTGCCAGCAGCAATCTAGCGGGAGGGGGTGAGACCCAGTACTTC; V gene: TRBV11-1; D gene: TRBD2; J gene: TRBJ2-5; clone size: -
CDR3 protein: CAWTYWGTTNTGELFF; CDR3 DNA: TGTGCCTGGACCTACTGGGGGACAACGAACACCGGGGAGCTGTTTTTT; V gene: TRBV30; D gene: -; J gene: TRBJ2-2; clone size: few
CDR3 protein: CASSIQTGNRAFF; CDR3 DNA: TGTGCCAGTAGTATCCAAACAGGGAATCGGGCTTTCTTT; V gene: TRBV19; D gene: -; J gene: TRBJ1-1; clone size: few
CDR3 protein: CANPTLSGRRTGELFF; CDR3 DNA: TGTGCCAACCCAACTCTGAGTGGGAGACGCACCGGGGAGCTGTTTTTT; V gene: TRBV7-9; D gene: -; J gene: TRBJ2-2; clone size: -
CDR3 protein: CASSLSVSHTDTQYF; CDR3 DNA: TGTGCCAGCAGCTTATCGGTGAGCCACACAGATACGCAGTATTTT; V gene: TRBV7-3; D gene: -; J gene: TRBJ2-3; clone size: -
CDR3 protein: CAISVEGDGIQYF; CDR3 DNA: TGTGCCATCAGTGTGGAGGGAGACGGCATTCAGTACTTC; V gene: TRBV10-3; D gene: -; J gene: TRBJ2-4; clone size: many
CDR3 protein: CASSTRTATGELFF; CDR3 DNA: TGTGCCAGCAGCACCCGGACAGCCACCGGGGAGCTGTTTTTT; V gene: TRBV9; D gene: -; J gene: TRBJ2-2; clone size: -
CDR3 protein: CASSAQPGLASYNEQFF; CDR3 DNA: TGTGCCAGTAGTGCACAGCCGGGACTAGCCTCCTACAATGAGCAGTTCTTC; V gene: TRBV19; D gene: TRBD2; J gene: TRBJ2-1; clone size: -
CDR3 protein: CASTLTPNTGELFF; CDR3 DNA: TGTGCCAGCACCTTGACACCGAACACCGGGGAGCTGTTTTTT; V gene: TRBV28; D gene: -; J gene: TRBJ2-2; clone size: -
CDR3 protein: CASSESAGPSGGEQYF; CDR3 DNA: TGTGCCAGCAGCGAGTCAGCCGGGCCTAGCGGGGGGGAGCAGTACTTC; V gene: TRBV7-2; D gene: TRBD2; J gene: TRBJ2-7; clone size: -
CDR3 protein: CASSLGDLKQGETQYF; CDR3 DNA: TGCGCCAGCAGCTTAGGAGATCTCAAACAGGGCGAGACCCAGTACTTC; V gene: TRBV5-1; D gene: -; J gene: TRBJ2-5; clone size: once
CDR3 protein: CASSTWGQPYGYTF; CDR3 DNA: TGTGCCAGTAGCACCTGGGGACAGCCCTATGGCTACACCTTC; V gene: TRBV19; D gene: TRBD1; J gene: TRBJ1-2; clone size: -
CDR3 protein: CAIRGDRAPFGYTF; CDR3 DNA: TGTGCCATCAGGGGGGACAGGGCGCCCTTCGGCTACACCTTC; V gene: TRBV10-3; D gene: TRBD1; J gene: TRBJ1-2; clone size: -
CDR3 protein: CATSRDNPRGGQGYTF; CDR3 DNA: TGTGCCACCAGCAGAGATAACCCCCGCGGAGGCCAAGGCTACACCTTC; V gene: TRBV15; D gene: -; J gene: TRBJ1-2; clone size: once
CDR3 protein: CASSQREGYNEQFF; CDR3 DNA: TGTGCCAGCAGCCAGCGGGAGGGATACAATGAGCAGTTCTTC; V gene: TRBV7-8; D gene: TRBD2; J gene: TRBJ2-1; clone size: few
CDR3 protein: CASSHPRRGLYGYTF; CDR3 DNA: TGCGCCAGCAGTCACCCTCGAAGAGGGCTTTATGGCTACACCTTC; V gene: TRBV23-1; D gene: -; J gene: TRBJ1-2; clone size: -
CDR3 protein: CASGLAGVSYEQYF; CDR3 DNA: TGTGCCAGCGGTCTAGCGGGAGTGTCCTACGAGCAGTACTTC; V gene: TRBV5-5; D gene: TRBD2; J gene: TRBJ2-7; clone size: -
CDR3 protein: CASSLYGANEKLFF; CDR3 DNA: TGTGCCAGCAGTTTATACGGGGCTAATGAAAAACTGTTTTTT; V gene: TRBV27; D gene: -; J gene: TRBJ1-4; clone size: once
CDR3 protein: CSVVGGAGQPQHF; CDR3 DNA: TGCAGCGTTGTGGGGGGCGCAGGGCAGCCCCAGCATTTT; V gene: TRBV29-1; D gene: -; J gene: TRBJ1-5; clone size: -
CDR3 protein: CASTPGLGNSPLHF; CDR3 DNA: TGTGCCAGCACTCCGGGACTCGGAAATTCACCCCTCCACTTT; V gene: TRBV28; D gene: -; J gene: TRBJ1-6; clone size: once
CDR3 protein: CASSRDVEETQYF; CDR3 DNA: TGTGCCAGCAGCAGGGACGTAGAAGAGACCCAGTACTTC; V gene: TRBV5-4; D gene: -; J gene: TRBJ2-5; clone size: -
CDR3 protein: CASRVSGGTDTQYF; CDR3 DNA: TGTGCCAGCAGGGTTAGCGGGGGGACAGATACGCAGTATTTT; V gene: TRBV27; D gene: TRBD2; J gene: TRBJ2-3; clone size: once
CDR3 protein: CASSLPPRQEQFF; CDR3 DNA: TGTGCCAGCAGTTTGCCACCCCGACAAGAGCAGTTCTTC; V gene: TRBV27; D gene: -; J gene: TRBJ2-1; clone size: -
CDR3 protein: CAINSGDQPQHF; CDR3 DNA: TGTGCCATCAATTCGGGCGATCAGCCCCAGCATTTT; V gene: TRBV10-3; D gene: -; J gene: TRBJ1-5; clone size: -
CDR3 protein: CASSPRTGYNSPLHF; CDR3 DNA: TGTGCCAGCAGCCCCAGGACAGGATATAATTCACCCCTCCACTTT; V gene: TRBV2; D gene: TRBD1; J gene: TRBJ1-6; clone size: -
CDR3 protein: CANEGVGYTF; CDR3 DNA: TGTGCCAACGAAGGGGTCGGCTACACCTTC; V gene: TRBV30; D gene: -; J gene: TRBJ1-2; clone size: many
CDR3 protein: CASSPGQGASGEAFF; CDR3 DNA: TGTGCCAGCTCACCGGGACAGGGGGCCTCGGGGGAGGCTTTCTTT; V gene: TRBV18; D gene: TRBD1; J gene: TRBJ1-1; clone size: once
CDR3 protein: CASSSPGVSYEQYF; CDR3 DNA: TGTGCCAGCAGCTCACCAGGGGTCTCCTACGAGCAGTACTTC; V gene: TRBV5-8; D gene: -; J gene: TRBJ2-7; clone size: -
CDR3 protein: CASSLGWGEADNEQFF; CDR3 DNA: TGTGCCAGCAGCTTAGGATGGGGGGAAGCGGACAATGAGCAGTTCTTC; V gene: TRBV7-9; D gene: -; J gene: TRBJ2-1; clone size: -
CDR3 protein: CASSPSSGRGGQETQYF; CDR3 DNA: TGTGCCAGCAGTCCCTCTAGCGGGAGGGGGGGCCAAGAGACCCAGTACTTC; V gene: TRBV27; D gene: TRBD2; J gene: TRBJ2-5; clone size: -
CDR3 protein: CSVGGRQGSNQPQHF; CDR3 DNA: TGCAGCGTTGGGGGGAGACAGGGGAGCAATCAGCCCCAGCATTTT; V gene: TRBV29-1; D gene: TRBD1; J gene: TRBJ1-5; clone size: once
CDR3 protein: CASSFRTGGAKGYTF; CDR3 DNA: TGTGCCAGCAGTTTTCGGACAGGGGGCGCGAAGGGCTACACCTTC; V gene: TRBV28; D gene: TRBD1; J gene: TRBJ1-2; clone size: -
CDR3 protein: CASSADPHGVEQYF; CDR3 DNA: TGTGCCAGCAGCGCCGACCCCCATGGGGTGGAGCAGTACTTC; V gene: TRBV9; D gene: -; J gene: TRBJ2-7; clone size: many
CDR3 protein: CASSGGDRGSPQETQYF; CDR3 DNA: TGTGCCAGCAGTGGTGGGGACAGGGGGAGTCCCCAAGAGACCCAGTACTTC; V gene: TRBV11-1; D gene: TRBD1; J gene: TRBJ2-5; clone size: -
CDR3 protein: CAREDRTGDEKLFF; CDR3 DNA: TGTGCCCGGGAGGACCGGACAGGGGATGAAAAACTGTTTTTT; V gene: TRBV30; D gene: TRBD1; J gene: TRBJ1-4; clone size: many
CDR3 protein: CAWSEPGQDAGEQYF; CDR3 DNA: TGTGCCTGGAGTGAGCCGGGACAAGATGCAGGAGAGCAGTACTTC; V gene: TRBV30; D gene: -; J gene: TRBJ2-7; clone size: -
CDR3 protein: CSVGSDTDTQYF; CDR3 DNA: TGCAGCGTTGGTAGCGACACAGATACGCAGTATTTT; V gene: TRBV29-1; D gene: -; J gene: TRBJ2-3; clone size: few
CDR3 protein: CASSKTLATNEKLFF; CDR3 DNA: TGTGCCAGCAGTAAGACACTCGCAACTAATGAAAAACTGTTTTTT; V gene: TRBV27; D gene: -; J gene: TRBJ1-4; clone size: -